This T cell receptor beta chain was identified during a study of T cell responses to AZD1222 COVID-19 vaccine (dated by TCRdb to about 2021). Turning to the overall study: A total of around 240 trial participants underwent TCR sequencing, of whom nearly 210 received two doses of AZD1222 and some 26 received two doses of the MenACWY control vaccine. Trial participants were enrolled by age into 18-55, 56-69 and 70-plus year subgroups, with around 150, 28 and 57 TCR-sequenced participants respectively. What the work shows at the level of the full study, not this receptor alone: After two AZD1222 doses, both the breadth and the depth of spike-specific TCRs were significantly higher than at day 0 and than in MenACWY recipients. Because no day 14 peak-response samples were available, repertoires were characterized only after the peak T cell response. The whole spike protein was spanned by vaccine-associated CD4 TCRs, and dominant responses were seen in regions 160-218 and 743-854. Only a handful of AZD1222 recipients were SARS-CoV-2 seropositive at baseline, limiting conclusions about previously exposed vaccinees. In the small 56-69-year group, the increase in depth fell short of significance, most likely because of low power. Epitopes outside the regions mutated in the B.1.351 and B.1.1.7 variants were reportedly recognized by nearly half of the unique spike-specific TCRs. Most participants were white British and females outnumbered males, and the authors suggested that clonal diversity may have been underestimated.

The time point label on this specimen signifies: baseline before first vaccination. What this sample's treatment or condition label stands for: meningococcal conjugate vaccine given as trial control. Vaccinee samples were obtained from the UK trials COV001 and COV002, which included a single-blind randomized controlled phase 2/3 trial of AZD1222 (ChAdOx1 nCoV-19) in healthy adults. For TCRbeta chain sequencing, PBMC samples were collected from trial participants at day 0 and at day 28 after the second dose. As encoded in the germline V gene, CDR1 is MDHEN while CDR2 is SYDVKM. Trimming takes 4 bases from V and 0 bases from J, and the germline ends sit 13 bases apart. The CDR3, cysteine through phenylalanine, is 16 amino acids long. The entry retains the CDR3 DNA only, 48 bases that are in frame from base 1. The CDR3 regions of human TCRbeta chains were analyzed by immunosequencing. The original pipeline was this. Repertoire TCRs were checked for matches against a reference library of SARS-CoV-2-specific TCRs that had been generated using the MIRA antigen-specificity platform. Breadth meant the fraction of unique TCRs that were SARS-CoV-2-associated, whereas depth meant the fraction of total T cells that were SARS-CoV-2-associated. Using the MIRA data, every spike-specific TCR was mapped to the spike region that the TCR reacted to and assigned to either a CD4 or a CD8 class. Log10-transformed breadth and depth values were compared by one-way ANOVA with Sidak's multiple comparisons tests. In TCRdb, the immuneACCESS table is reduced to in-frame sequences with V and J assigned. These tables do not hold every clone; where another copy was compared, an unresolved V gene accounts for under half, and the others remain unexplained. The V and J calls and clone size come from that table; D and trimming were worked out from the DNA. The sample table holds some 95,000 clones, of which approximately 89% were seen once. The biggest ten clones account for 2.5% to 3% of the sample.

On this clone itself: There is no known antigen for this receptor. No qualities accompany the bases; no much larger clone lies one base away.

The origin of this receptor is an adult in good health. The chain is assembled from TRBV28 and TRBJ1-5; a weak D assignment points to TRBD1 (6 bases agree). The sample was peripheral blood, taken on day 0 of MenACWY control vaccination. The CDR3 loop reads CASSSRQVYSNQPQHF. The DNA sequence is TGTGCCAGCAGTTCCCGACAGGTTTATAGCAATCAGCCCCAGCATTTT.